This T cell receptor (beta chain) stems from a study of a mutant IDH1 vaccine in newly diagnosed glioma. Whole-study context: Earlier treatment was radiotherapy, temozolomide, or both, with most getting both. Study results and limitations: Of all patients, under 95% showed vaccine-induced immune responses.

V lost 8 bases and J lost 1, with 9 bases in between. The CDR3 extends over 13 amino acids. Germline V gives CDR1 LGHNT, CDR2 FRNRAP. The time point was: baseline, week 1 (first vaccination visit). Described treatment: pre-vaccination baseline after standard-of-care therapy. The table came from immunoSEQ multiplex PCR; TCRdb's copy has only in-frame clones and leaves some out. This table has about 51,000 clones, about 74% appearing once. This clone occurred once. The target antigen is unknown. This TCR came from a woman aged 40 to 50 with glioma. The specimen was PBMCs, collected from a glioma patient treated with radiotherapy, temozolomide or both. The V call is TRBV12-5, the J call TRBJ2-1; either TRBD1 or TRBD2 may supply D (5 bases each). CDR3 loop: CASREGSYNEQFF. The CDR3 bases are TGTGCTAGTAGAGAGGGGTCCTACAATGAGCAGTTCTTC.